Below are 3 T cell receptor beta chains sequenced from a single sample in a study of T cell repertoires in cytomegalovirus infection. These TCRs' antigens remain unknown. A single record per CDR3 protein comes from TCRdb applying MiXCR to the reads. The sample includes roughly 920,000 distinct CDR3 sequences, more than 25% seen only once; the top ten take about an eighth. This material consisted of cultured CD8+ T cells from PBMCs, taken from culture after CMV antigen stimulation. Source of these receptors: a human donor in good health (CMV status not recorded). Some clones in this sample may be carry-over from other donors' samples.

This clonotype was observed a few times. The chain employs TRBV4-3 and TRBJ2-2; a weak D match, TRBD2 (6 bases). V lost 3 bases and J lost 5, with 19 bases in between. The CDR3 consists of 17 residues. Germline V gene sequence: CDR1 LGHNA, CDR2 YSLEER. The CDR3 region is CASSHGTGVGGTGELFF. CDR3 sequence (DNA): TGCGCCAGCAGCCACGGAACGGGGGTTGGAGGGACCGGGGAGCTGTTTTTT.

The chain links TRBV6-2 or TRBV6-3 to TRBJ2-2; 9 nucleotides line up with TRBD1. V was clipped by 9 bases and J by 1 base; unmatched bases: 6. The germline gives CDR1 MNHEY, CDR2 SVGEGT. The CDR3 spans 15 residues. The CDR3 sequence is CASKQGARNTGELFF. The CDR3 DNA sequence: TGTGCCAGTAAACAGGGGGCGAGGAACACCGGGGAGCTGTTTTTT.

The CDR3 spells CASSSSRVVKGTEAFF. As DNA, the CDR3 is TGTGCCAGCAGCTCCTCCAGGGTGGTGAAGGGCACTGAAGCTTTCTTT. J is TRBJ1-1 and V is TRBV7-9; D is possibly TRBD1 (5 bases). Per the germline V gene, CDR1 is SEHNR and CDR2 is FQNEAQ (reference sequence). The germline V and J ends were trimmed by 4 bases and 4 bases, with 19 bases remaining between them. The CDR3 has 16 amino acids.